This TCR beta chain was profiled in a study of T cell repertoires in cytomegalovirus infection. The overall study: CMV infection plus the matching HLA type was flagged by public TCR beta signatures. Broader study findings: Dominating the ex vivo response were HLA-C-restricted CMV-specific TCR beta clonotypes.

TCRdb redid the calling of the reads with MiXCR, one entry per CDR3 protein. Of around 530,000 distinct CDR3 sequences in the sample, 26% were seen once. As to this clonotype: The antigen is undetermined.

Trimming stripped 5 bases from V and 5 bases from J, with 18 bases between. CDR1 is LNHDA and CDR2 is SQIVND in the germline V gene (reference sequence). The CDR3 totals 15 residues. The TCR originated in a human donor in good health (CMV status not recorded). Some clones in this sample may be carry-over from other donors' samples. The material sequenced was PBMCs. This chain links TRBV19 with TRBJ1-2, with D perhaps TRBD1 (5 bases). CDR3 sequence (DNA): TGTGCCAGTAGTCACGCAGGCGGGGGAGGATATGGCTACACCTTC. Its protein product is CASSHAGGGGYGYTF.